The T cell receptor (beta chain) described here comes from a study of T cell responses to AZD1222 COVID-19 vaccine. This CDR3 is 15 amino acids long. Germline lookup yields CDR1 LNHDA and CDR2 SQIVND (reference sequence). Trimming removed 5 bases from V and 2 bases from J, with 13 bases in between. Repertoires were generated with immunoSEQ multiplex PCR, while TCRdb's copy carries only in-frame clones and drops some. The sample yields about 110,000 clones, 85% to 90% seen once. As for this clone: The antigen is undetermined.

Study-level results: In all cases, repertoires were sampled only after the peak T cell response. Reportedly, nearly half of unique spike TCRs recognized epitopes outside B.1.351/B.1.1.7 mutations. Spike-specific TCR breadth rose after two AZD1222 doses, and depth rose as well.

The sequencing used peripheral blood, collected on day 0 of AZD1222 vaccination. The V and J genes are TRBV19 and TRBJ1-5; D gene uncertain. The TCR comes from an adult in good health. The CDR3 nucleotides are TGTGCCAGTAGTCCCCGTCCTAGCCGCAATCAGCCCCAGCATTTT. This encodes CASSPRPSRNQPQHF.